This T cell receptor beta chain was obtained from a study of blood T cells in healthy people across ages. The CDR3 has 14 amino acids. Trimming removed 6 bases at V and 10 bases at J, with 24 bases between. CDR1 SQVTM and CDR2 ANQGSEA come from the germline V gene. Primed by a sample-barcoded 5' primer and a J-beta primer mix, a second PCR proceeded for 7 to 11 cycles. TCRdb used MiXCR to reprocess the 5' RACE reads, holding one entry per CDR3 protein. The sample lists around 1,000,000 distinct CDR3 sequences, approximately 25% occurring once. This clonotype was seen a few times. A further study also used this sample, focusing on T cells of mothers and their children. In that study: There were over 8.5 million TCR beta CDR3 reads from each mother and about 3 million from each child.

Sequences were obtained from blood. This receptor was obtained from a girl aged 2-15 years in good health. This chain links TRBV29-1 with TRBJ1-1; TRBD1 is a possible D gene (6 bases). The DNA for the CDR3 is TGCAGCGTAGTTCAGGGGCAATCCGTCGGGGGAGCTTTCTTT. Translated: CSVVQGQSVGGAFF.